The 7 T cell receptor beta chains presented below share a single source sample, sequenced in a study of blood T cell repertoires in COVID-19. Measured with immunoSEQ multiplex PCR; TCRdb has only the in-frame clones, and not every one. The sample has 85,000 to 130,000 clones; roughly nine tenths are singletons. Sequencing was performed on peripheral blood. The receptors derive from a man between 60 and 75 years old with acute or convalescent COVID-19.

The rearrangement uses TRBV20-1 and TRBJ1-6; D gene ambiguous. The germline V gene has CDR1 DFQATT and CDR2 SNEGSKA (reference sequence). The V and J ends lost 3 bases and 3 bases respectively, with 12 bases between them. The CDR3 sequence is 15 residues long. CDR3 bases: TGCAGTGCTAGTGTTACGGGTCTCTATAATTCACCCCTCCACTTT. This translates into CSASVTGLYNSPLHF.

This chain uses TRBV5-1 with TRBJ2-5; D may be TRBD2 (6 bases). Germline V lookup: CDR1 SGHRS, CDR2 YFSETQ. CDR3 length equals 13 residues. Deletions cut 4 bases from V and 5 bases from J, with 12 bases between. This CDR3 reads CASSISGRETQYF. The CDR3 DNA reads TGCGCCAGCAGCATCAGCGGGCGGGAGACCCAGTACTTC. Drawing the rest from reference TRBV5-1 and TRBJ2-5, the complete variable domain is KAGVTQTPRYLIKTRGQQVTLSCSPISGHRSVSWYQQTPGQGLQFLFEYFSETQRNKGNFPGRFSGRQFSNSRSEMNVSTLELGDSALYLCASSISGRETQYFGPGTRLLVL.

The chain is built from TRBV3-1 (or the pseudogene TRBV3-2) and TRBJ2-1, with TRBD2 matching 13 bases. Per germline, CDR1 LGHDT and CDR2 YNNKEL (reference sequence). The V gene end was trimmed by 9 bases and the J gene end by 4 bases; junction bases not matched to a gene: 6. The CDR3 extends over 15 amino acids. The CDR3 bases are TGTGCCAGATATCCGGGACTAGCGGGGTACAATGAGCAGTTCTTC. It encodes CARYPGLAGYNEQFF.

The V gene is TRBV28, the J gene TRBJ2-7, with D maybe TRBD1 (5 bases). Germline CDR1 is MDHEN and CDR2 is SYDVKM. Trimming took 6 bases from V and 2 from J, leaving 11 bases between them. The CDR3 totals 13 residues. CDR3 nucleotide sequence: TGTGCCAGCAGGGACACTTATACCTACGAGCAGTACTTC. Protein product: CASRDTYTYEQYF.

The chain recombines TRBV9 with TRBJ2-2, with D perhaps TRBD2 (5 bases). This CDR3 comprises 15 residues. The V and J ends lost 4 bases and 6 bases respectively, with 16 bases between them. Germline CDR1 and CDR2: SGDLS and YYNGEE. Here the CDR3 reads CASSLSGELAGELFF. The CDR3, as DNA: TGTGCCAGCAGCCTCAGCGGAGAGCTAGCCGGGGAGCTGTTTTTT.

The chain joins TRBV30 to TRBJ1-2; TRBD1 aligns across 7 bases. Germline CDR1 and CDR2: GTSNPN and SVGIG (reference sequence). CDR3 length: 13 amino acids. The CDR3 reads CCIRDSLNYGYTF. CDR3 in DNA: TGTTGCATCCGGGACAGCCTCAACTATGGCTACACCTTC. Filled out from reference TRBV30 and TRBJ1-2, the complete variable domain reads SQTIHQWPATLVQPVGSPLSLECTVEGTSNPNLYWYRQAAGRGLQLLFYSVGIGQISSEVPQNLSASRPQDRQFILSSKKLLLSDSGFYLCCIRDSLNYGYTFGSGTRLTVV.

The chain has TRBV19 and TRBJ1-5, with D possibly TRBD1 on 5 matching bases. V lost 5 bases and J lost 4, with 12 bases in between. The CDR3 covers 14 residues. Germline V CDR1 and CDR2: LNHDA, SQIVND (reference sequence). The CDR3 loop is CASSPRQTNQPQHF. In DNA, the CDR3 is TGTGCCAGTAGTCCTAGACAGACAAATCAGCCCCAGCATTTT.